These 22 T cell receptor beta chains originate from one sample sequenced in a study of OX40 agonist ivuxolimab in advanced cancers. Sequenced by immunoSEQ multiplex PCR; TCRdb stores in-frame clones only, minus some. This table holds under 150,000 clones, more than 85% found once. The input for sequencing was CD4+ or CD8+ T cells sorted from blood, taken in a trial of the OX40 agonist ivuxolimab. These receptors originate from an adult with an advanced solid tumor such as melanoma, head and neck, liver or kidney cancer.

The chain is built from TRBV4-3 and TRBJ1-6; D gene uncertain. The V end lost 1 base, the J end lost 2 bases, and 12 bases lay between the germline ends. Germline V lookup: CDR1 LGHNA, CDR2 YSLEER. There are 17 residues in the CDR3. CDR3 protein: CASSQGGAQAYNSPLHF. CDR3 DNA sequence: TGCGCCAGCAGCCAAGGGGGAGCACAAGCCTATAATTCACCCCTCCACTTT.

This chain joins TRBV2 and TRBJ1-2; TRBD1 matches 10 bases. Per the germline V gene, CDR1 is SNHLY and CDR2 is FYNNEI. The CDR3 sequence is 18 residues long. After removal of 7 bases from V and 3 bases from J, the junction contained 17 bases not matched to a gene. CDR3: CASTRRWDRGKADYGYTF. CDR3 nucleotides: TGTGCCAGCACCCGAAGATGGGACAGGGGCAAGGCGGACTATGGCTACACCTTC.

CDR3 loop: CASSESGTAYNEQFF. The CDR3, as DNA: TGTGCCAGCAGTGAATCGGGGACAGCCTACAATGAGCAGTTCTTC. V gene TRBV25-1 combines with J gene TRBJ2-1; 7 bases line up with TRBD1. J lost 2 bases, V lost 1 base, and 2 bases had no gene match. The CDR3 is 15 residues long. Per germline, CDR1 MGHDK and CDR2 SYGVNS.

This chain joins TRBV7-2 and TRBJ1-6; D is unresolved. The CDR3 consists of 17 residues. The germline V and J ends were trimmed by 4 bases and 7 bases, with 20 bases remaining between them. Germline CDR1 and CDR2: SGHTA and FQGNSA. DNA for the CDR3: TGTGCCAGCAGCTCCCCGAGCACCGGGAGGCGAAATTCACCCCTCCACTTT. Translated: CASSSPSTGRRNSPLHF.

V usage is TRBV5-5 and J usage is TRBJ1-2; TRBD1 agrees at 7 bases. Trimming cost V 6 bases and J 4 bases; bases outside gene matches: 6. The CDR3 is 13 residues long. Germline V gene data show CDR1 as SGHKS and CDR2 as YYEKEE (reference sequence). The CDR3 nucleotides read TGTGCCAGCACCTCAGGGGGGGGCTATGGCTACACCTTC. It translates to CASTSGGGYGYTF.

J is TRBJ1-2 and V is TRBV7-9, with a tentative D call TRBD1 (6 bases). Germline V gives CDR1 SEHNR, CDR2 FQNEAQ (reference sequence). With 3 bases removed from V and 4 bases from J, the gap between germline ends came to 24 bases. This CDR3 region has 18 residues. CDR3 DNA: TGTGCCAGCAGCTTCCGGGGGGACACCTTACTTGTGGGCTATGGCTACACCTTC. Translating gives CASSFRGDTLLVGYGYTF. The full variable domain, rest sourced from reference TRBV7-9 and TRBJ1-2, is DTGVSQNPRHKITKRGQNVTFRCDPISEHNRLYWYRQTLGQGPEFLTYFQNEAQLEKSRLLSDRFSAERPKGSFSTLEIQRTEQGDSAMYLCASSFRGDTLLVGYGYTFGSGTRLTVV.

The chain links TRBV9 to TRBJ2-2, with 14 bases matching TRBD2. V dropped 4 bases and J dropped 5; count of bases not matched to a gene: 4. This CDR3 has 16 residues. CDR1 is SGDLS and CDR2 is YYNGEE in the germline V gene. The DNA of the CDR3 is TGTGCCAGCAGCCTGGGACTAGCGGGAGCAACCGGGGAGCTGTTTTTT. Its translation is CASSLGLAGATGELFF.

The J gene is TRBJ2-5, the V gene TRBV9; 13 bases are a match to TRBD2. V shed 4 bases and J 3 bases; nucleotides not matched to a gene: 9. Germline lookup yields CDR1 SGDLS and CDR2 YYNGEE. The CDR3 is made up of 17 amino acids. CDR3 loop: CASSPFIGLAGEETQYF. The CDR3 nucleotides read TGTGCCAGCAGCCCCTTCATAGGACTAGCGGGAGAAGAGACCCAGTACTTC.

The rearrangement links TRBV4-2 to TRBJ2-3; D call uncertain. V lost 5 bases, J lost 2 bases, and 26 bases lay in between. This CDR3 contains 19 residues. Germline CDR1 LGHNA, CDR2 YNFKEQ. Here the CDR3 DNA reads TGTGCCAGCAGCTCTCGGCTATGGGGTCTCCGATATGACACAGATACGCAGTATTTT. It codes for CASSSRLWGLRYDTDTQYF.

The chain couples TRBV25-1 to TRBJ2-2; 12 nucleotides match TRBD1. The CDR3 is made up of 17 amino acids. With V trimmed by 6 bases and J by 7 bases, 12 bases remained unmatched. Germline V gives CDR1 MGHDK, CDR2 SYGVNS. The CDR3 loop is CASSGTGGTVSVGELFF. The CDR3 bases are TGTGCCAGCAGCGGGACAGGGGGCACCGTGAGTGTCGGGGAGCTGTTTTTT.

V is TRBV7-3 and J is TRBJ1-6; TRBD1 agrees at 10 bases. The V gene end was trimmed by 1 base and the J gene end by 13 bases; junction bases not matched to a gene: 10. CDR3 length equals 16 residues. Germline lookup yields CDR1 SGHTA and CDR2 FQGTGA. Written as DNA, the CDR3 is TGTGCCAGCAGCTTAAGGGGCCGGGACAGGGGATCCCCCCTCCACTTT. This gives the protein CASSLRGRDRGSPLHF.

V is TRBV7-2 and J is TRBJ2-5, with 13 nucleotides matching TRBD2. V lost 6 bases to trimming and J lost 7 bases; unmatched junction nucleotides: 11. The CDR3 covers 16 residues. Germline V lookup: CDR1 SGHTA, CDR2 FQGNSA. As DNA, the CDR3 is TGTGCCAGCAGACTAGCGGGAGGGCCGTTTCTGGGGACCCAGTACTTC. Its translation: CASRLAGGPFLGTQYF.

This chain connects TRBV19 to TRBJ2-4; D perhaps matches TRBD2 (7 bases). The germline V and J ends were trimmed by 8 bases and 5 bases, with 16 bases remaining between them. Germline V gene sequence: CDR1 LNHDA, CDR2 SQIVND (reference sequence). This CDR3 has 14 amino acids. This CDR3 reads CASRGRGNENIQYF. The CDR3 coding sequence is TGTGCCAGTCGGGGGAGGGGGAACGAAAACATTCAGTACTTC.

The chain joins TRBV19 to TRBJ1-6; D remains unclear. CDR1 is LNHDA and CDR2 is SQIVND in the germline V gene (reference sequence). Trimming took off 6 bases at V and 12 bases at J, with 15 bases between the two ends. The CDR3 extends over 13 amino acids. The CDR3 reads CASRPGLLVPLHF. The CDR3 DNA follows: TGTGCCAGTAGGCCGGGTCTCCTCGTACCCCTCCACTTT.

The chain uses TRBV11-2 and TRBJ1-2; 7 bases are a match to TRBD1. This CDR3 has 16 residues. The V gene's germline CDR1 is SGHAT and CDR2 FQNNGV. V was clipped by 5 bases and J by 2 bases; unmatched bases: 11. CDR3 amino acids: CASSLRGTDPNYGYTF. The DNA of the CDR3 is TGTGCCAGCAGCCTCCGTGGGACAGATCCAAACTATGGCTACACCTTC.

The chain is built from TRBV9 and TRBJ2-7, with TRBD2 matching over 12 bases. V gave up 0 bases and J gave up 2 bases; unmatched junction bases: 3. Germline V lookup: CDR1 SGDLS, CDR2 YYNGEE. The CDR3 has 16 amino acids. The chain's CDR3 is CASSVVGTSGPYEQYF. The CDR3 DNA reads TGTGCCAGCAGCGTAGTTGGGACTAGCGGGCCCTACGAGCAGTACTTC. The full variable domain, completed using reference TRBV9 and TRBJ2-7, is DSGVTQTPKHLITATGQRVTLRCSPRSGDLSVYWYQQSLDQGLQFLIQYYNGEERAKGNILERFSAQQFPDLHSELNLSSLELGDSALYFCASSVVGTSGPYEQYFGPGTRLTVT.

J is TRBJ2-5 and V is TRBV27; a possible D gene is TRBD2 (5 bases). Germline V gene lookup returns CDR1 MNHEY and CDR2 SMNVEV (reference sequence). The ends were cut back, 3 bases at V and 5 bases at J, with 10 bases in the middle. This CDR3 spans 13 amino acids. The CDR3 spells CASSFWRGETQYF. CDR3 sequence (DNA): TGTGCCAGCAGTTTCTGGCGAGGGGAGACCCAGTACTTC.

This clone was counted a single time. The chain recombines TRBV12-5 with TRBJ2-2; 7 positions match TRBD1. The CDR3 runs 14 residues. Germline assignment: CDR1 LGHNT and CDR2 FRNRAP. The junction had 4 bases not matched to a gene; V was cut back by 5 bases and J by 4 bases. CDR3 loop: CASGLRGITGELFF. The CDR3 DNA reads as TGTGCTAGTGGTCTCAGGGGGATCACCGGGGAGCTGTTTTTT.

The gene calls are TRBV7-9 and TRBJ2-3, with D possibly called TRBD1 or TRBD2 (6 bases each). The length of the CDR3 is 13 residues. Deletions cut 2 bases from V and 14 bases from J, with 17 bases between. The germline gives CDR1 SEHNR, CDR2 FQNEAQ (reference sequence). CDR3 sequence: CASSLRGASPPYF. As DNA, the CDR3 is TGTGCCAGCAGCTTAAGGGGGGCTAGTCCCCCGTATTTT.

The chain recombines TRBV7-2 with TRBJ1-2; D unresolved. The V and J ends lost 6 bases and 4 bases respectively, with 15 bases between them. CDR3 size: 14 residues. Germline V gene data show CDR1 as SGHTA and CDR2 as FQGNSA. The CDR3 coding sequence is TGTGCCAGCAGTGGCGCGGCAGAGCGCTATGGCTACACCTTC. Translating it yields CASSGAAERYGYTF.

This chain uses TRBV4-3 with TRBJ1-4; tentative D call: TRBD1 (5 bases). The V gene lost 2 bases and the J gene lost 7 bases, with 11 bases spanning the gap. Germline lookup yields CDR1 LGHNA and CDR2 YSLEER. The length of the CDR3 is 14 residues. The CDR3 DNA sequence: TGCGCCAGCAGCCAACAGGGACTCGGTGAAAAACTGTTTTTT. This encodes CASSQQGLGEKLFF.

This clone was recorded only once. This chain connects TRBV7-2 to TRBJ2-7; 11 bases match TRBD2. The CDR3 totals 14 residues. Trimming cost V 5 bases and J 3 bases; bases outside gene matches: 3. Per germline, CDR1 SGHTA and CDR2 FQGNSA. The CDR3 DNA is TGTGCCAGCAGCCTAACTAGCGGGGGCTACGAGCAGTACTTC. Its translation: CASSLTSGGYEQYF.